Following are 22 T cell receptor beta chains from one sample sequenced in a study of T-cell memory formation after mild COVID-19. TCRdb used MiXCR to reprocess the 5' RACE reads, holding one entry per CDR3 protein. Of hundreds of thousands of distinct CDR3 sequences listed, around 18% are singletons. The sequenced sample was PBMCs or a T cell subset sorted from them (not recorded which). The receptors were sampled from an adult woman who had mild COVID-19 (a few samples of this study predate the infection). Cell type and time point are not known.

This clonotype has a handful of counts. J is TRBJ2-3 and V is TRBV12-3 or TRBV12-4; no reliable D call. V was shortened by 2 bases and J by 0 bases, with 6 bases between the two germline ends. The CDR3 consists of 14 residues. CDR3 amino acids: CASSLLQSTDTQYF. The CDR3 nucleotides are TGTGCCAGCAGTTTACTACAGAGCACAGATACGCAGTATTTT.

This chain joins TRBV12-3 or TRBV12-4 and TRBJ1-2; D gene unclear. The germline V and J ends were trimmed by 0 bases and 6 bases, with 11 bases remaining between them. This CDR3 comprises 14 residues. The CDR3 DNA follows: TGTGCCAGCAGTTTAGCGTACCAGGAGAATGGCTACACCTTC. It is translated as CASSLAYQENGYTF.

The chain joins TRBV24-1 to TRBJ2-1, with D maybe TRBD1 (5 bases). Trimming stripped 5 bases from V and 4 bases from J, with 23 bases between. Germline assignment: CDR1 KGHDR and CDR2 SFDVKD. This CDR3 region has 18 residues. In nucleotides, the CDR3 is TGTGCCACCAGTGTAGGACAAGGAAGATGGCGAAGGTACAATGAGCAGTTCTTC. This encodes CATSVGQGRWRRYNEQFF.

The V call is TRBV19, the J call TRBJ1-5; 7 bases are shared with TRBD1. CDR3 length equals 15 residues. The germline V gene encodes CDR1 LNHDA and CDR2 SQIVND (reference sequence). Trimming took 7 bases from V and 4 from J; bases not matched to a gene: 10. CDR3 sequence (DNA): TGTGCCAGTAAACTGGACAGGTTGAGGAATCAGCCCCAGCATTTT. As protein: CASKLDRLRNQPQHF.

The rearrangement joins TRBV6-5 to TRBJ2-1; 10 positions agree with TRBD1. V shed 6 bases and J 7 bases; nucleotides not matched to a gene: 9. CDR3 length: 15 residues. The germline V gene has CDR1 MNHEY and CDR2 SVGAGI. The DNA for the CDR3 is TGTGCCAGCAGGCTCGACAGGGGGCAAGGAAATGAGCAGTTCTTC. This gives the protein CASRLDRGQGNEQFF.

This chain connects TRBV20-1 to TRBJ2-3; the D gene is possibly TRBD2 (6 bases). From germline, CDR1 is DFQATT and CDR2 SNEGSKA (reference sequence). V dropped 6 bases and J dropped 2 bases, with 15 bases sitting between them. This CDR3 has 14 amino acids. Written as DNA, the CDR3 is TGCAGTGCGTCAGCTGGAGGGGCCACAGATACGCAGTATTTT. Its translation: CSASAGGATDTQYF.

The V and J genes are TRBV29-1 and TRBJ2-1; the D gene is possibly TRBD1 (5 bases). The CDR3 runs to 14 residues. The V end was cut by 0 bases, the J end by 8 bases, with 14 bases between. Germline loops: CDR1 SQVTM, CDR2 ANQGSEA. The CDR3 loop is CSVEEEWARDEQFF. The CDR3 nucleotides read TGCAGCGTTGAAGAAGAGTGGGCCAGGGATGAGCAGTTCTTC.

This sequence joins TRBV5-1 and TRBJ2-1; 7 nucleotides line up with TRBD1. Losses at the gene ends were 4 bases for V and 2 bases for J; bases not matched to a gene: 9. CDR1 and CDR2 (germline): SGHRS, YFSETQ. The length of the CDR3 is 16 residues. CDR3 region: CASSRRVGTAYNEQFF. The CDR3 DNA is TGCGCCAGCAGCCGTCGGGTGGGGACAGCCTACAATGAGCAGTTCTTC.

The chain employs TRBV20-1 and TRBJ1-3; D gene ambiguous. Germline CDR1 DFQATT, CDR2 SNEGSKA (reference sequence). The CDR3 totals 13 residues. Trimming stripped 3 bases from V and 1 base from J, with 7 bases between. This CDR3 reads CSARTASGNTIYF. The CDR3 DNA sequence: TGCAGTGCTAGGACTGCTTCTGGAAACACCATATATTTT.

This rearrangement joins TRBV12-3 or TRBV12-4 to TRBJ2-3, with D possibly matching TRBD1 (5 bases). The CDR3 covers 17 residues. V was shortened by 7 bases and J by 0 bases, with 20 bases between the two germline ends. This CDR3 is CASTSNPTVYSTDTQYF. The CDR3 region has the DNA TGTGCCAGCACTTCTAACCCGACAGTTTATAGCACAGATACGCAGTATTTT.

V and J are TRBV7-9 and TRBJ2-1; perhaps TRBD1 as D (6 bases). V was shortened by 7 bases and J by 5 bases, with 18 bases between the two germline ends. Germline lookup yields CDR1 SEHNR and CDR2 FQNEAQ (reference sequence). This CDR3 contains 15 residues. This CDR3 is CASKPGDYRDNEQFF. Here the CDR3 DNA reads TGTGCCAGCAAGCCCGGCGACTACAGGGACAATGAGCAGTTCTTC.

This clonotype has a handful of counts. The chain combines TRBV20-1 with TRBJ2-3; weak D call: TRBD1 (7 bases). Between the trimmed V and J ends, which lost 0 bases and 4 bases, there was a span of 14 bases. Per germline, CDR1 DFQATT and CDR2 SNEGSKA (reference sequence). This CDR3 contains 15 residues. The DNA of the CDR3 is TGCAGTGCTAGAGAGAGGAGGGGGCCCTCAGATACGCAGTATTTT. It codes for CSARERRGPSDTQYF.

V is TRBV6-1 and J is TRBJ2-2, with D tentatively TRBD2 (6 bases). Germline CDR1 MNHNS, CDR2 SASEGT. The V end lost 10 bases, the J end lost 2 bases, and 17 bases lay between the germline ends. The CDR3 length is 15 residues. This CDR3 reads CATDSGLDNTGELFF. The CDR3 DNA is TGTGCCACCGATTCGGGACTCGATAACACCGGGGAGCTGTTTTTT.

This clonotype was seen more than once but under ten times. The rearrangement links TRBV4-3 to TRBJ1-5, with a possible D match to TRBD1 (5 bases). With 0 bases removed from V and 6 bases from J, the gap between germline ends came to 15 bases. Germline V lookup: CDR1 LGHNA, CDR2 YSLEER. This CDR3 is 16 amino acids long. Written as DNA, the CDR3 is TGCGCCAGCAGCCAAGACAGGGTGGGGTCAGGTCAGCCCCAGCATTTT. Amino acids: CASSQDRVGSGQPQHF.

The chain links TRBV2 to TRBJ1-4, with D hard to call. CDR3 length equals 14 residues. Germline lookup yields CDR1 SNHLY and CDR2 FYNNEI. Trimming took 6 bases from V and 0 from J, leaving 8 bases between them. The CDR3 DNA reads as TGTGCCAGCAGGGCGTCGGCAACTAATGAAAAACTGTTTTTT. Protein product: CASRASATNEKLFF.

V is TRBV12-3 or TRBV12-4 and J is TRBJ2-2, with TRBD2 as a possible D gene (6 bases). V was shortened by 5 bases and J by 5 bases, with 12 bases between the two germline ends. The CDR3 extends over 14 amino acids. CDR3 loop: CASSPRLETGELFF. The CDR3 DNA reads as TGTGCCAGCAGTCCAAGACTAGAAACCGGGGAGCTGTTTTTT.

This clonotype was picked up a small number of times. V usage is TRBV14 and J usage is TRBJ2-3; D is perhaps TRBD1 (5 bases). CDR1 is SGHDN, CDR2 FVKESK, per germline. V was trimmed by 4 bases and J by 0 bases, leaving 20 bases between them. This CDR3 contains 18 residues. This CDR3 reads CASSPGRVPKTSTDTQYF. The CDR3 DNA reads as TGTGCCAGCAGCCCCGGCAGGGTGCCAAAAACTAGCACAGATACGCAGTATTTT.

The chain recombines TRBV4-3 with TRBJ2-2; 9 bases align to TRBD2. This CDR3 has 16 amino acids. The germline V gene has CDR1 LGHNA and CDR2 YSLEER. V lost 2 bases, J lost 6 bases, and 7 bases stayed unmatched. The CDR3 DNA reads TGCGCCAGCAGCCAACAGACTAGCGGTAACCCCGGGGAGCTGTTTTTT. It is translated as CASSQQTSGNPGELFF.

The J gene is TRBJ2-5, the V gene TRBV15, with no clear D. Germline values: CDR1 LNHNV, CDR2 YYDKDF (reference sequence). V dropped 5 bases and J dropped 2 bases, with 6 bases sitting between them. The CDR3 runs 12 residues. The DNA for the CDR3 is TGTGCCACCAGCTTCCGGCAAGAGACCCAGTACTTC. This encodes CATSFRQETQYF.

There are a few counts of this clonotype. The chain recombines TRBV7-3 with TRBJ2-3; 8 bases are a match to TRBD2. The CDR3 is 18 residues long. CDR1 is SGHTA and CDR2 is FQGTGA in the germline V gene. V gave up 2 bases and J gave up 4 bases; unmatched junction bases: 14. The CDR3 sequence: CASSLGGVQRGISDTQYF. The CDR3, as DNA: TGTGCCAGCAGCTTAGGAGGGGTCCAGCGGGGGATCTCAGATACGCAGTATTTT.

The chain links TRBV20-1 to TRBJ2-7; TRBD2 might be the D (5 bases). The V gene's germline CDR1 is DFQATT and CDR2 SNEGSKA (reference sequence). The CDR3 extends over 14 amino acids. V dropped 5 bases and J dropped 0 bases, with 14 bases sitting between them. CDR3 loop: CSAQPDSNSYEQYF. The CDR3 DNA reads as TGCAGTGCTCAACCGGACTCAAACTCCTACGAGCAGTACTTC.

The chain combines TRBV11-2 with TRBJ2-1; 13 bases are a match to TRBD2. The CDR3 loop spans 17 amino acids. V gave up 5 bases and J gave up 4 bases; unmatched junction bases: 8. In germline, CDR1 is SGHAT, CDR2 FQNNGV. CDR3 amino acids: CASSGRGLAGTYNEQFF. CDR3 DNA sequence: TGTGCCAGCAGCGGACGGGGACTAGCGGGGACGTACAATGAGCAGTTCTTC.